One sample yielded the 2 T cell receptor beta chains listed below, sequenced in a study of shared clonotypes between healthy human individuals. The protocol was immunoSEQ multiplex PCR, while the TCRdb copy is restricted to in-frame clones and leaves out a portion. The sample carries hundreds of thousands of clones, around 80% recorded once. The specimen was PBMCs. The receptor set was obtained from a woman aged 40-49 years in good health. Some clones in this sample may be carry-over from other donors' samples.

The chain has TRBV27 and TRBJ2-7; the D gene is possibly TRBD1 (6 bases). V was trimmed by 2 bases and J by 5 bases, leaving 13 bases between them. The CDR3 loop spans 14 amino acids. Germline V CDR1 and CDR2: MNHEY, SMNVEV (reference sequence). CDR3 loop: CASSLTQGPHEQYF. Written as DNA, the CDR3 is TGTGCCAGCAGTTTAACACAGGGCCCCCACGAGCAGTACTTC.

The chain recombines TRBV5-1 with TRBJ2-1, with TRBD2 matching 12 bases. CDR3 length: 16 residues. The junction had 5 bases not matched to a gene; V was cut back by 0 bases and J by 7 bases. Germline V gene lookup returns CDR1 SGHRS and CDR2 YFSETQ. CDR3 sequence reads: CASSLGLAGGWNEQFF. CDR3 coding DNA: TGCGCCAGCAGCTTGGGGCTAGCGGGAGGGTGGAATGAGCAGTTCTTC.